Below, 15 T cell receptor beta chains from the same sample are listed, as sequenced in a study of blood T cells in healthy people across ages. Sample-barcoded 5' priming and a J-beta primer mix drove a second PCR of 7 to 11 cycles. Each CDR3 protein is one row after TCRdb ran MiXCR on the 5' RACE reads. The data contain some 640,000 distinct CDR3 sequences, more than 40% of them singletons. The sequencing sample was made of blood. These receptors came from a woman aged 60-70 years in good health.

This clonotype was seen more than once but under ten times. J is TRBJ1-2 and V is TRBV12-3 or TRBV12-4, with TRBD1 matching over 9 bases. The trim removed 6 bases at V and 3 bases at J, leaving 11 bases unmatched. This CDR3 spans 16 amino acids. Written as DNA, the CDR3 is TGTGCCAGCAGGATGTTACAGGGGGCATTAGACTATGGCTACACCTTC. Translating it yields CASRMLQGALDYGYTF.

In this sample, this clonotype turned up a few times. This chain connects TRBV28 to TRBJ2-5; 8 bases align to TRBD1. The V gene end was trimmed by 3 bases and the J gene end by 3 bases; junction bases not matched to a gene: 3. This CDR3 is 14 amino acids long. CDR1 MDHEN and CDR2 SYDVKM come from the germline V gene. CDR3 sequence reads: CASSFTGGKETQYF. CDR3 coding DNA: TGTGCCAGCAGTTTCACAGGGGGTAAAGAGACCCAGTACTTC.

This clonotype was recorded at least ten times. The chain links TRBV7-9 to TRBJ2-1; D gene unclear. The CDR3 consists of 16 residues. The V and J ends lost 4 bases and 6 bases respectively, with 19 bases between them. Germline lookup yields CDR1 SEHNR and CDR2 FQNEAQ (reference sequence). CDR3: CASSSQKIGQINEQFF. The CDR3 DNA reads as TGTGCCAGCAGCTCTCAGAAAATAGGTCAAATCAATGAGCAGTTCTTC.

This clonotype was seen a few times. The chain uses TRBV7-9 and TRBJ2-3; D is perhaps TRBD2 (6 bases). The germline V and J ends were trimmed by 5 bases and 4 bases, with 19 bases remaining between them. Germline CDR1 is SEHNR and CDR2 is FQNEAQ (reference sequence). CDR3 size: 16 residues. CDR3 in DNA: TGTGCCAGCAGCCAAGGTACTAGCAACACCGCAGATACGCAGTATTTT. It encodes CASSQGTSNTADTQYF. Filled out from reference TRBV7-9 and TRBJ2-3, the complete variable domain reads DTGVSQNPRHKITKRGQNVTFRCDPISEHNRLYWYRQTLGQGPEFLTYFQNEAQLEKSRLLSDRFSAERPKGSFSTLEIQRTEQGDSAMYLCASSQGTSNTADTQYFGPGTRLTVL.

This clonotype has a handful of counts. The CDR3 region has the DNA TGTGCCAGCAGCAATCAGCGGGGTCCATACGAGCAGTACTTC. Protein sequence: CASSNQRGPYEQYF. The V gene is TRBV6-2 or TRBV6-3, the J gene TRBJ2-7; TRBD2 agrees at 7 bases. J was trimmed by 4 bases and V by 6 bases; bases with no gene match: 9. CDR1 is MNHEY, CDR2 SVGEGT, per germline. The length of the CDR3 is 14 residues.

J is TRBJ2-5 and V is TRBV10-3; 10 bases fit TRBD1. The DNA end is a closer match to TRBJ2-7, so the J assignment may be wrong. CDR1 is ENHRY, CDR2 SYGVKD, per germline. The CDR3 extends over 14 amino acids. The CDR3 reads CAAWGGTGAYEQYF. CDR3 nucleotides: TGTGCCGCCTGGGGCGGGACAGGGGCTTACGAGCAGTACTTC.

The chain is built from TRBV28 and TRBJ2-3; D call uncertain. The CDR3 extends over 12 amino acids. V lost 10 bases and J 0 bases, leaving 8 bases between the germline ends. Germline V gene lookup returns CDR1 MDHEN and CDR2 SYDVKM. CDR3 nucleotides: TGTGCCACGCGGCAAAGCACAGATACGCAGTATTTT. Its translation: CATRQSTDTQYF. Based on the CDR3 plus reference TRBV28 and TRBJ2-3, the full variable domain is DVKVTQSSRYLVKRTGEKVFLECVQDMDHENMFWYRQDPGLGLRLIYFSYDVKMKEKGDIPEGYSVSREKKERFSLILESASTNQTSMYLCATRQSTDTQYFGPGTRLTVL.

For this clonotype: The junction shows a germline mismatch at one end, possibly a read error. The V gene is TRBV7-2, the J gene TRBJ2-5, with a possible D match to TRBD2 (5 bases). CDR1 SGHTA and CDR2 FQGNSA come from the germline V gene. The CDR3 totals 13 residues. In DNA form, the CDR3 reads TGTGCCAGCAGCTTAAGACAAAGGGAGACCCGGTACTTC. It encodes CASSLRQRETRYF.

J is TRBJ2-1 and V is TRBV7-9; 9 bases are shared with TRBD2. The CDR3 is made up of 14 amino acids. V lost 8 bases to trimming and J lost 6 bases; unmatched junction nucleotides: 8. Per the germline V gene, CDR1 is SEHNR and CDR2 is FQNEAQ (reference sequence). DNA of the CDR3: TGTGCCAGCTGGGGGCTAGCGGGGATCAATGAGCAGTTCTTC. It is translated as CASWGLAGINEQFF. The whole variable domain, remainder taken from reference TRBV7-9 and TRBJ2-1, is DTGVSQNPRHKITKRGQNVTFRCDPISEHNRLYWYRQTLGQGPEFLTYFQNEAQLEKSRLLSDRFSAERPKGSFSTLEIQRTEQGDSAMYLCASWGLAGINEQFFGPGTRLTVL.

This clonotype was detected only a few times. The chain uses TRBV30 and TRBJ2-5, with D unclear. CDR1 and CDR2 (germline): GTSNPN, SVGIG (reference sequence). CDR3 length: 15 amino acids. V was cut by 2 bases and J by 2 bases, with 15 bases left in between. The CDR3 region has the DNA TGTGCCTGGAGTTTCGGACGAAATAGACAAGAGACCCAGTACTTC. Protein: CAWSFGRNRQETQYF.

V and J are TRBV12-3 or TRBV12-4 and TRBJ2-5; D possibly corresponds to TRBD1 (5 bases). CDR3 size: 12 residues. The V end lost 7 bases, the J end lost 1 base, and 7 bases lay between the germline ends. CDR3 sequence reads: CASKGPQETQYF. The CDR3 DNA reads TGTGCCAGCAAGGGGCCCCAAGAGACCCAGTACTTC.

This clonotype has a handful of counts. The chain carries TRBV12-3 or TRBV12-4 and TRBJ2-4; 8 bases align to TRBD2. The CDR3 contains 18 residues. J gave up 1 base and V 3 bases, and 11 bases lay outside the gene matches. CDR3 nucleotides: TGTGCCAGCAGTTTCGGGACTAGTGGGAGCATGGCCAAAAACATTCAGTACTTC. This encodes CASSFGTSGSMAKNIQYF.

The chain couples TRBV5-1 to TRBJ1-1; 10 bases are shared with TRBD1. The J segment lost 11 bases and the V segment lost 3 bases, leaving 10 bases of the junction unmatched. The CDR3 extends over 14 amino acids. The germline gives CDR1 SGHRS, CDR2 YFSETQ. CDR3 sequence (DNA): TGCGCCAGCAGCTCAGTTGGACAGGGGGATCGGGCTTTCTTT. Its protein is CASSSVGQGDRAFF. Combining the CDR3 with reference TRBV5-1 and TRBJ1-1 gives the whole variable domain KAGVTQTPRYLIKTRGQQVTLSCSPISGHRSVSWYQQTPGQGLQFLFEYFSETQRNKGNFPGRFSGRQFSNSRSEMNVSTLELGDSALYLCASSSVGQGDRAFFGQGTRLTVV.

In nucleotides, the CDR3 is TGTGCCACCAGCAGAGGCGGGAGTACAGCTTTAGCCAAAAACATTCAGTACTTC. Translating gives CATSRGGSTALAKNIQYF. The rearrangement uses TRBV15 and TRBJ2-4; 7 bases are shared with TRBD2. The junction had 9 bases not matched to a gene; V was cut back by 1 base and J by 0 bases. Germline CDR1 LNHNV, CDR2 YYDKDF (reference sequence). The CDR3 runs 18 residues.

V is TRBV29-1 and J is TRBJ2-1, with a weak D call TRBD1 (5 bases). The V end lost 7 bases, the J end lost 3 bases, and 16 bases lay between the germline ends. The germline gives CDR1 SQVTM, CDR2 ANQGSEA. There are 14 residues in the CDR3. CDR3 DNA: TGCAGCGCGGCCCCCCAGGGTAACTACAATGAGCAGTTCTTC. Its protein product is CSAAPQGNYNEQFF.